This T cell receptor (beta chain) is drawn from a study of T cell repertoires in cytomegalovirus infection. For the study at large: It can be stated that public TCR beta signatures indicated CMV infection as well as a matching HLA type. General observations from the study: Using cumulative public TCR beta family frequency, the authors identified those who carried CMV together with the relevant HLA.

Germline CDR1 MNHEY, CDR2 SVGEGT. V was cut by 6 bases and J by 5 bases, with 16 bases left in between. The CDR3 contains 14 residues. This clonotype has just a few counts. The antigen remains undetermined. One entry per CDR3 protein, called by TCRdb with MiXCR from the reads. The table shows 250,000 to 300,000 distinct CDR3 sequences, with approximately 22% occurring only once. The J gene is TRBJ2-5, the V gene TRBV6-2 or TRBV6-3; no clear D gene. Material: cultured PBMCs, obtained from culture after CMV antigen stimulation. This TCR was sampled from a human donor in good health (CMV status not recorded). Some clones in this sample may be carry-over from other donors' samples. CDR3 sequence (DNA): TGTGCCAGCAGCTTAGTTGCACCCGCTGAGACCCAGTACTTC. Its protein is CASSLVAPAETQYF.